This is a list of T cell receptor beta chains from one sample in a study of blood T cell repertoires in COVID-19. The method was immunoSEQ multiplex PCR; TCRdb's version includes in-frame clones alone and lacks a portion of them. The data contain 200,000 to 300,000 clones, over 75% of them singletons. Input material: peripheral blood. The receptor source for this set is a human donor in a cohort sampled during active COVID-19. The CDR3 runs from the conserved cysteine through the conserved F or W. Fields, in order: clone size, J gene, V gene, D gene, CDR3 DNA, CDR3 protein. The D gene is left open where the match is weak. Clone size is given for some rows only: seen once, a few or many times, or a class if the clone is expanded.

>-|TRBJ1-3|TRBV29-1|-
TGCAGCGTTGACCCGTTTAACTCTGGAAACACCATATATTTT
CSVDPFNSGNTIYF
>-|TRBJ2-1|TRBV9|TRBD2
TGTGCCAGCAGCGTAGACCCCGGGACTAACAATGAGCAGTTCTTC
CASSVDPGTNNEQFF
>-|TRBJ1-1|TRBV6-5|-
TGTGCCAGCAGTCCTCTGCGACAGAACACTGAAGCTTTCTTT
CASSPLRQNTEAFF
>few|TRBJ2-1|TRBV4-1|-
TGCGCCAGCAGATCACCGGGACTCAATGAGCAGTTCTTC
CASRSPGLNEQFF
>-|TRBJ2-3|TRBV4-1|-
TGCGCCAGCAGCCAAGACAGAGATACGCAGTATTTT
CASSQDRDTQYF
>-|TRBJ2-3|TRBV11-2|-
TGTGCCAGCAGCTTAGCTGATACGCAGTATTTT
CASSLADTQYF
>-|TRBJ1-1|TRBV12-3/TRBV12-4|-
TGTGCCAGCAGACTAGGGGGGGACACTGAAGCTTTCTTT
CASRLGGDTEAFF
>-|TRBJ2-1|TRBV11-3|TRBD1
TGTGCCAGCAGCCCCGGACAGGGTGGCCCCAATGAGCAGTTCTTC
CASSPGQGGPNEQFF
>many|TRBJ1-2|TRBV3-1/TRBV3-2|-
TGTGCCAGCAGCCCTGGGGGCGGCTATGGCTACACCTTC
CASSPGGGYGYTF
>-|TRBJ2-7|TRBV7-8|-
TGTGCCAGCAGCTTACAGGGGCAGGTGAACGAGCAGTACTTC
CASSLQGQVNEQYF
>-|TRBJ2-1|TRBV15|TRBD2
TGTGCCACCAGCAGAGGCCTAGCGGGAGGGGACAATGAGCAGTTCTTC
CATSRGLAGGDNEQFF
>-|TRBJ1-1|TRBV7-8|-
TGTGCCAGCAGCTCCAGGCCCACTGAAGCTTTCTTT
CASSSRPTEAFF
>-|TRBJ1-1|TRBV19|TRBD1
TGTGCCAGTACCAACATCATGAGGACAGGGGAATTAGACACTGAAGCTTTCTTT
CASTNIMRTGELDTEAFF
>-|TRBJ2-7|TRBV7-2|TRBD2
TGTGCCAGCAGCCCTTCTTGGCGGGGGGTCTATTCCTACGAGCAGTACTTC
CASSPSWRGVYSYEQYF
>once|TRBJ2-1|TRBV19|-
TGTGCCAGTAGTATAGCGGGGAGCTCCTACAATGAGCAGTTCTTC
CASSIAGSSYNEQFF
>-|TRBJ2-7|TRBV7-9|TRBD2
TGTGCCAGCAGCTCCCAGGGTAGCGGGAACTACGAGCAGTACTTC
CASSSQGSGNYEQYF
>-|TRBJ2-3|TRBV18|TRBD2
TGTGCCAGCTCACTCGGACTAGCGGGAGGAGAAGCAGATACGCAGTATTTT
CASSLGLAGGEADTQYF
>few|TRBJ2-1|TRBV6-5|TRBD2
TGTGCCAGCAGTCGACTAGCGGGGAACAATGAGCAGTTCTTC
CASSRLAGNNEQFF
>-|TRBJ2-2|TRBV28|-
TGTGCCAGCAGTTCCTCCTGGGAGGTTAGGGTTCCCGGGGAGCTGTTTTTT
CASSSSWEVRVPGELFF
>-|TRBJ2-7|TRBV5-6|TRBD2
TGTGCCAGCAGCTTTGGACTAGCGGAGCTCGGGTACGAGCAGTACTTC
CASSFGLAELGYEQYF
>-|TRBJ2-7|TRBV28|-
TGTGCCAGCAGTTTAACCGGGTTGACCTACGAGCAGTACTTC
CASSLTGLTYEQYF
>-|TRBJ2-7|TRBV6-2/TRBV6-3|-
TGTGCCAGCAGTTCAGGTGTTACCTACGAGCAGTACTTC
CASSSGVTYEQYF
>-|TRBJ2-5|TRBV3-1/TRBV3-2|TRBD2
TGTGCCAGCATAGCGGGGGGGGGCCAAGGGGCCCAGTACTTC
CASIAGGGQGAQYF
>-|TRBJ1-2|TRBV24-1|-
TGTGCCACCGGACAGAACTATGGCTACACCTTC
CATGQNYGYTF
>-|TRBJ2-5|TRBV9|-
TGTGCCAGCAGCGCTCCCGGCGCCGGAGTCTGGGAGACCCAGTACTTC
CASSAPGAGVWETQYF
>-|TRBJ1-1|TRBV11-2|TRBD1
TGTGCCAGCAGCCTTCGATACCGGGACAGCCGGGATATGAACACTGAAGCTTTCTTT
CASSLRYRDSRDMNTEAFF
>-|TRBJ2-4|TRBV5-4|TRBD2
TGTGCCAGCAGCGCCACTAGCGGGAGGGTCCCCAAAAACATTCAGTACTTC
CASSATSGRVPKNIQYF
>-|TRBJ1-1|TRBV7-9|-
TGTGCCAGCAGCCAAGGACGGGGGAACACTGAAGCTTTCTTT
CASSQGRGNTEAFF